The T cell receptor (beta chain) described here comes from a study of shared clonotypes between healthy human individuals. Data came from immunoSEQ multiplex PCR; TCRdb stores just in-frame clones and leaves some out. This sample yields 2 million to 2.5 million clones, of which 85% to 95% are seen a single time; roughly 0.13% belongs to the top ten. Those who donated, Caucasian adults without exception, all lived in Nashville, Tennessee. It was into CD45RA+ naive and CD45RA-negative memory subsets that the CD4+ cells were split. The TCR was taken from a man aged 18 to 30 in good health. Material for sequencing was naive CD4+ T cells sorted from blood. Subset of the sample: CD45RA+ positively selected.

The CDR3 loop reads CASSLDDRVYGYTF. CDR3 DNA sequence: TGCGCCAGCAGCTTGGACGACAGGGTATATGGCTACACCTTC. The chain couples TRBV5-1 to TRBJ1-2; 7 positions agree with TRBD1. J lost 5 bases, V lost 0 bases, and 4 bases had no gene match. Germline lookup yields CDR1 SGHRS and CDR2 YFSETQ. This CDR3 has 14 amino acids.